This passage covers 17 T cell receptor beta chains from one sample sequenced in a study of blood T cell repertoires in COVID-19. Here immunoSEQ multiplex PCR was the method, and the copy in TCRdb shows in-frame clones only, minus some. The sample has about 360,000 clones, more than 75% seen once. Source material: peripheral blood. All receptors derive from a human donor in a cohort sampled during active COVID-19.

J is TRBJ1-6 and V is TRBV14; 10 nucleotides match TRBD1. The ends lost 1 base at V and 6 bases at J; junction bases unmatched: 6. The CDR3 runs 17 residues. CDR1 is SGHDN, CDR2 FVKESK, per germline. The CDR3 nucleotides read TGTGCCAGCAGCCAAGGGGGACAGGGGCGAATTAATTCACCCCTCCACTTT. It specifies CASSQGGQGRINSPLHF.

The rearrangement links TRBV20-1 to TRBJ2-7, with D maybe TRBD2 (7 bases). The CDR3 contains 17 residues. The germline V gene has CDR1 DFQATT and CDR2 SNEGSKA (reference sequence). V lost 3 bases and J 5 bases, leaving 26 bases between the germline ends. CDR3 sequence: CSASSWGRRGGSDEQYF. The DNA for the CDR3 is TGCAGTGCTAGTTCCTGGGGGCGCCGAGGCGGGAGCGACGAGCAGTACTTC.

The chain employs TRBV7-9 and TRBJ2-7, with 8 bases identical to TRBD1. With 5 bases clipped from V and 5 bases from J, the junction kept 5 bases outside the gene matches. Germline V gene lookup returns CDR1 SEHNR and CDR2 FQNEAQ (reference sequence). This CDR3 has 13 residues. The CDR3 DNA is TGTGCCAGCAGCGGCAGACAGGGGAACGAGCAGTACTTC. It yields the protein CASSGRQGNEQYF.

The chain carries TRBV9 and TRBJ2-2; maybe TRBD2 (6 bases). Germline V gene data show CDR1 as SGDLS and CDR2 as YYNGEE. Trimming removed 2 bases from V and 6 bases from J, with 14 bases in between. This CDR3 comprises 15 residues. The CDR3 protein is CASSVGSGLSGELFF. The CDR3 DNA is TGTGCCAGCAGCGTTGGTAGCGGACTATCCGGGGAGCTGTTTTTT.

The V call is TRBV6-5, the J call TRBJ1-2; no clear D. The length of the CDR3 is 10 residues. CDR1 is MNHEY, CDR2 SVGAGI, per germline. V was trimmed by 10 bases and J by 6 bases, leaving 9 bases between them. The CDR3 bases are TGTGCCACCCGCGGTCATGGCTACACCTTC. This gives the protein CATRGHGYTF.

V is TRBV27 and J is TRBJ2-3; TRBD2 matches 14 bases. Germline CDR1 is MNHEY and CDR2 is SMNVEV (reference sequence). The CDR3 is made up of 14 amino acids. V gave up 4 bases and J gave up 8 bases; unmatched junction bases: 2. In nucleotides, the CDR3 is TGTGCCAGCAGTTCGGGACTAGCGGGAGTTACGCAGTATTTT. Its protein is CASSSGLAGVTQYF.

The rearrangement links TRBV9 to TRBJ2-7, with 9 nucleotides matching TRBD2. The V segment lost 2 bases and the J segment 7 bases; nucleotides outside the gene matches: 13. From germline, CDR1 is SGDLS and CDR2 YYNGEE. The CDR3 length is 16 residues. CDR3 loop: CASSVREIAGVWEQYF. The CDR3 bases are TGTGCCAGCAGCGTTAGGGAGATAGCGGGAGTTTGGGAGCAGTACTTC.

This chain uses TRBV3-1 (or the pseudogene TRBV3-2) with TRBJ2-2; D gene unclear. Germline CDR1 is LGHDT and CDR2 is YNNKEL (reference sequence). This CDR3 is 13 amino acids long. The V end lost 3 bases, the J end lost 6 bases, and 8 bases lay between the germline ends. CDR3 amino acids: CASSQLGAGELFF. The DNA of the CDR3 is TGTGCCAGCAGCCAGCTAGGAGCCGGGGAGCTGTTTTTT.

The chain is built from TRBV25-1 and TRBJ2-7; 11 positions match TRBD1. The ends lost 6 bases at V and 4 bases at J; junction bases unmatched: 5. Germline V gene sequence: CDR1 MGHDK, CDR2 SYGVNS. This CDR3 spans 14 amino acids. CDR3: CASSLGTGGYEQYF. The CDR3 DNA sequence: TGTGCCAGCAGCTTAGGGACAGGGGGTTACGAGCAGTACTTC.

The chain has TRBV7-3 and TRBJ2-3, with 8 bases lining up with TRBD2. After removal of 2 bases from V and 2 bases from J, the junction contained 6 bases not matched to a gene. CDR1 and CDR2 from the germline V gene are SGHTA and FQGTGA. This CDR3 comprises 16 residues. This CDR3 reads CASSLAGGGTTDTQYF. Written as DNA, the CDR3 is TGTGCCAGCAGCTTAGCGGGCGGGGGGACCACAGATACGCAGTATTTT.

J is TRBJ2-1 and V is TRBV28; 8 bases fit TRBD2. This CDR3 region has 16 residues. Germline values: CDR1 MDHEN, CDR2 SYDVKM. V was clipped by 6 bases and J by 8 bases; unmatched bases: 15. CDR3: CASSLGPGLESDEQFF. In DNA form, the CDR3 reads TGTGCCAGCAGCCTCGGCCCGGGACTAGAGTCTGATGAGCAGTTCTTC.

The chain recombines TRBV30 with TRBJ2-7, with D possibly being TRBD2 (5 bases). Germline CDR1 reads GTSNPN; CDR2 reads SVGIG (reference sequence). Trimming stripped 3 bases from V and 3 bases from J, with 18 bases between. CDR3 size: 15 residues. CDR3 region: CAWRNGNKGNYEQYF. As DNA, the CDR3 is TGTGCCTGGAGAAACGGGAATAAAGGAAACTACGAGCAGTACTTC.

The V and J genes are TRBV4-2 and TRBJ1-6, with 11 bases identical to TRBD1. Trimming cost V 7 bases and J 0 bases; bases outside gene matches: 8. The CDR3 consists of 18 residues. CDR1 LGHNA and CDR2 YNFKEQ come from the germline V gene. The DNA for the CDR3 is TGTGCCAGCAACTCCGGGACAGGGGGAAGCTCCTATAATTCACCCCTCCACTTT. As protein: CASNSGTGGSSYNSPLHF.

The chain joins TRBV28 to TRBJ1-4; possibly TRBD1 for D (6 bases). Trimming removed 4 bases from V and 0 bases from J, with 9 bases in between. The CDR3 is 15 amino acids. Germline V gives CDR1 MDHEN, CDR2 SYDVKM. The CDR3 region is CASSSRTATNEKLFF. The CDR3 nucleotides read TGTGCCAGCAGTTCACGGACAGCAACTAATGAAAAACTGTTTTTT.

On this clone itself: In the same sample, other DNA sequences code for this CDR3. The chain uses TRBV29-1 and TRBJ2-1; D possibly corresponds to TRBD2 (5 bases). Germline assignment: CDR1 SQVTM and CDR2 ANQGSEA. V was shortened by 4 bases and J by 7 bases, with 5 bases between the two germline ends. CDR3 size: 10 residues. The CDR3 sequence: CSVGGNEQFF. CDR3 coding DNA: TGCAGCGTTGGAGGGAATGAGCAGTTCTTC.

This chain links TRBV9 with TRBJ2-7; 7 nucleotides line up with TRBD1. The germline V gene encodes CDR1 SGDLS and CDR2 YYNGEE. This CDR3 contains 12 residues. The V and J ends lost 4 bases and 4 bases, in that order; junction bases with no gene match: 2. Here the CDR3 reads CASSPQGYEQYF. The CDR3 DNA reads TGTGCCAGCAGCCCACAGGGGTACGAGCAGTACTTC.

This clone was observed at least ten times. This chain connects TRBV5-1 to TRBJ1-1; perhaps TRBD1 as D (5 bases). V gave up 4 bases and J gave up 11 bases, with 15 bases separating them. The germline gives CDR1 SGHRS, CDR2 YFSETQ. The CDR3 length is 12 residues. In DNA, the CDR3 is TGCGCCAGCAGCACGGACGCAGGGAATGCTTTCTTT. It specifies CASSTDAGNAFF.